These 24 T cell receptor beta chains were all obtained from the same sample, sequenced in a study of cytomegalovirus exposure and HLA in healthy donors. The PCR employed 60 Vbeta primers together with 13 Jbeta primers. Generated by immunoSEQ multiplex PCR, the TCRdb table keeps only in-frame clones and is missing some. The table shows tens of thousands of clones, with roughly 74% occurring only once. The sample was PBMCs. The source of these receptors is a man aged 35-49 years in good health and CMV-seronegative.

V usage is TRBV9 and J usage is TRBJ2-1, with 11 bases lining up with TRBD2. CDR3 size: 16 residues. V trimming: 3 bases; J trimming: 2 bases; junction bases outside the gene matches: 4. Germline values: CDR1 SGDLS, CDR2 YYNGEE. This CDR3 reads CASSAQLAGAYNEQFF. In DNA, the CDR3 is TGTGCCAGCAGCGCTCAACTAGCGGGAGCCTACAATGAGCAGTTCTTC. The complete variable domain, with remaining parts taken from reference TRBV9 and TRBJ2-1, reads DSGVTQTPKHLITATGQRVTLRCSPRSGDLSVYWYQQSLDQGLQFLIQYYNGEERAKGNILERFSAQQFPDLHSELNLSSLELGDSALYFCASSAQLAGAYNEQFFGPGTRLTVL.

The chain links TRBV7-9 to TRBJ1-2; D is possibly TRBD1 (6 bases). CDR1 is SEHNR and CDR2 is FQNEAQ in the germline V gene (reference sequence). The CDR3 is made up of 14 amino acids. With 6 bases removed from V and 7 bases from J, the gap between germline ends came to 18 bases. The DNA for the CDR3 is TGTGCCAGCAGGCCTGTCAGGGGACCCGGTGGCTACACCTTC. Translation: CASRPVRGPGGYTF.

The J gene is TRBJ2-1, the V gene TRBV30, with TRBD1 identical over 8 bases. Germline V gene sequence: CDR1 GTSNPN, CDR2 SVGIG (reference sequence). This CDR3 has 13 amino acids. The J segment lost 9 bases and the V segment lost 8 bases, leaving 12 bases of the junction unmatched. CDR3 in amino acids: CAGTGQVIGEQFF. In DNA form, the CDR3 reads TGTGCCGGAACGGGACAGGTCATCGGTGAGCAGTTCTTC.

The J gene is TRBJ2-7, the V gene TRBV5-4; D may be TRBD1 (6 bases). The CDR3 is 15 residues long. The V end was cut by 0 bases, the J end by 0 bases, with 10 bases between. CDR1 is SGHNT and CDR2 is YYREEE in the germline V gene (reference sequence). This CDR3 reads CASSLGKDSSYEQYF. The DNA for the CDR3 is TGTGCCAGCAGCTTGGGTAAGGACAGCTCCTACGAGCAGTACTTC.

This clone was observed a few times. The J gene is TRBJ2-7, the V gene TRBV5-8; possibly TRBD2 for D (5 bases). Germline loops: CDR1 SGHTS, CDR2 YDEGEE. The CDR3 totals 16 residues. The V gene lost 0 bases and the J gene lost 2 bases, with 15 bases spanning the gap. The CDR3 bases are TGTGCCAGCAGCTTGGGTGTGAACGGGATTCCCTACGAGCAGTACTTC. Encoded protein: CASSLGVNGIPYEQYF.

The J gene is TRBJ1-2, the V gene TRBV5-1, with D unresolved. V shed 2 bases and J shed 4 bases, with 9 bases lying between them. Germline-derived CDR1 and CDR2 are SGHRS and YFSETQ. The CDR3 consists of 13 residues. For the CDR3, the DNA is TGCGCCAGCAGCTTTGGGGAGCTCTATGGCTACACCTTC. This codes for CASSFGELYGYTF.

The CDR3 bases are TGTGCCAGCAGTCCCTCGGGAGGTATGAACACTGAAGCTTTCTTT. As protein: CASSPSGGMNTEAFF. The chain has TRBV28 and TRBJ1-1, with no clear D. The CDR3 length is 15 residues. Germline V gives CDR1 MDHEN, CDR2 SYDVKM. Trimming cost V 5 bases and J 0 bases, with 13 bases left between them.

V usage is TRBV5-8 and J usage is TRBJ1-1, with unresolved D. Germline CDR1 is SGHTS and CDR2 is YDEGEE. Trimming took 2 bases from V and 0 from J, leaving 8 bases between them. The CDR3 loop spans 14 amino acids. CDR3 nucleotide sequence: TGTGCCAGCAGCTTTTTAAGCATGAACACTGAAGCTTTCTTT. Translating it yields CASSFLSMNTEAFF.

V is TRBV6-6 and J is TRBJ1-5, with D tentatively TRBD1 (5 bases). Germline V CDR1 and CDR2: MNHNY, SVGAGI (reference sequence). V was trimmed by 6 bases and J by 6 bases, leaving 12 bases between them. CDR3 length: 13 residues. The CDR3 reads CASSTQGAQPQHF. The CDR3 DNA follows: TGTGCCAGCAGCACACAAGGGGCTCAGCCCCAGCATTTT.

The chain employs TRBV9 and TRBJ2-7; 7 bases fit TRBD2. This CDR3 has 13 residues. Looked up from germline, CDR1 is SGDLS and CDR2 is YYNGEE. J gave up 7 bases and V 0 bases, and 4 bases lay outside the gene matches. The CDR3 sequence: CASSVGSSGEQYF. CDR3 in DNA: TGTGCCAGCAGCGTAGGTAGTAGCGGGGAGCAGTACTTC.

This chain links TRBV6-5 with TRBJ2-3; TRBD2 matches at 8 bases. The CDR3 totals 16 residues. The germline CDR1 and CDR2 sequences are MNHEY and SVGAGI. With 0 bases clipped from V and 5 bases from J, the junction kept 7 bases outside the gene matches. CDR3 nucleotide sequence: TGTGCCAGCAGTTACTCGTCGGTAGCGGGACTAGATACGCAGTATTTT. Translation gives CASSYSSVAGLDTQYF.

This chain joins TRBV4-1 and TRBJ1-1, with 7 bases lining up with TRBD1. With V trimmed by 3 bases and J by 6 bases, 7 bases remained unmatched. This CDR3 comprises 14 residues. Germline CDR1 and CDR2: MGHRA and YSYEKL. The CDR3 region has the DNA TGCGCCAGCAGCCACTTAGACAGGGCCCCTGAAGCTTTCTTT. Amino acids: CASSHLDRAPEAFF.

This clone has more than one count but fewer than ten. CDR3: CASSIVGGPQPQHF. The CDR3, as DNA: TGTGCCAGTAGTATAGTCGGGGGGCCGCAGCCCCAGCATTTT. The V and J genes are TRBV19 and TRBJ1-5; D might be TRBD1 (6 bases). The CDR3 is 14 residues long. The V end lost 1 base, the J end lost 7 bases, and 11 bases lay between the germline ends. The V gene's germline CDR1 is LNHDA and CDR2 SQIVND (reference sequence).

The V call is TRBV7-9, the J call TRBJ2-5; 13 bases map to TRBD2. V trimming: 7 bases; J trimming: 13 bases; junction bases outside the gene matches: 15. Germline CDR1 reads SEHNR; CDR2 reads FQNEAQ (reference sequence). The CDR3 is made up of 15 amino acids. For the CDR3, the DNA is TGTGCCAGCACCTCAACCGGGACTAGCGGGATTGAGAGGTACTTC. This translates into CASTSTGTSGIERYF.

The chain joins TRBV5-6 to TRBJ2-5; 7 bases are shared with TRBD2. The CDR3 is 15 amino acids. Germline loops: CDR1 SGHDT, CDR2 YYEEEE. With 7 bases clipped from V and 5 bases from J, the junction kept 14 bases outside the gene matches. CDR3 sequence reads: CASFRVGGSWETQYF. CDR3 bases: TGTGCCAGCTTTCGGGTGGGGGGGTCGTGGGAGACCCAGTACTTC.

This chain uses TRBV5-4 with TRBJ2-7; 8 bases map to TRBD1. The V segment lost 5 bases and the J segment 4 bases; nucleotides outside the gene matches: 14. This CDR3 has 16 amino acids. CDR1 is SGHNT and CDR2 is YYREEE in the germline V gene (reference sequence). The CDR3 sequence: CASSQIPGTGGYEQYF. CDR3 coding DNA: TGTGCCAGCAGTCAAATCCCAGGGACAGGAGGATACGAGCAGTACTTC.

The V and J genes are TRBV28 and TRBJ1-2; 7 bases are a match to TRBD1. Germline CDR1 and CDR2: MDHEN and SYDVKM. This CDR3 spans 16 amino acids. With 6 bases clipped from V and 5 bases from J, the junction kept 15 bases outside the gene matches. For the CDR3, the DNA is TGTGCCAGCAGGGTTTTACGTCGGGACAGCTTTTATGGCTACACCTTC. This codes for CASRVLRRDSFYGYTF.

In this sample, this clone turned up a few times. The V gene is TRBV30, the J gene TRBJ1-1; no clear D gene. V lost 4 bases to trimming and J lost 4 bases, with 10 bases between them. Germline V gene lookup returns CDR1 GTSNPN and CDR2 SVGIG (reference sequence). This CDR3 comprises 12 residues. CDR3 in amino acids: CAWKRAGTEAFF. The CDR3 nucleotides read TGTGCCTGGAAGCGGGCTGGCACTGAAGCTTTCTTT.

V usage is TRBV6-5 and J usage is TRBJ1-1; 9 bases align to TRBD1. Germline V lookup: CDR1 MNHEY, CDR2 SVGAGI. This CDR3 has 12 amino acids. J was trimmed by 5 bases and V by 6 bases; bases with no gene match: 1. The CDR3 bases are TGTGCCAGCAGGACAGGGGGAACTGAAGCTTTCTTT. It specifies CASRTGGTEAFF.

The genes are TRBV30 and TRBJ2-3, with D possibly TRBD2 on 6 matching bases. CDR1 and CDR2 (germline): GTSNPN, SVGIG (reference sequence). V shed 5 bases and J shed 8 bases, with 20 bases lying between them. The CDR3 covers 14 residues. CDR3 sequence (DNA): TGTGCCTGGGCTGCAGGGTTGCGGGACGGTACGCAGTATTTT. Protein product: CAWAAGLRDGTQYF.

This clone was recorded a few times. The J gene is TRBJ2-1, the V gene TRBV29-1; a possible D gene is TRBD2 (7 bases). Germline V gene lookup returns CDR1 SQVTM and CDR2 ANQGSEA. This CDR3 region has 15 residues. Trimming took 3 bases from V and 1 from J, leaving 13 bases between them. CDR3 protein: CSVDRRGGSYNEQFF. CDR3 nucleotides: TGCAGCGTTGATAGGAGGGGGGGGTCCTACAATGAGCAGTTCTTC.

This clone was seen a few times. The chain recombines TRBV27 with TRBJ1-5, with D unresolved. Germline-derived CDR1 and CDR2 are MNHEY and SMNVEV (reference sequence). Trimming left V 5 bases short and J 6 bases short, with 11 bases between. The CDR3 has 13 residues. CDR3 amino acids: CASSRLEGQPQHF. The DNA for the CDR3 is TGTGCCAGCAGTAGGTTGGAGGGTCAGCCCCAGCATTTT.

The rearrangement uses TRBV5-1 and TRBJ1-1; 7 nucleotides line up with TRBD1. CDR1 SGHRS and CDR2 YFSETQ come from the germline V gene. V lost 1 base to trimming and J lost 12 bases; unmatched junction nucleotides: 12. The length of the CDR3 is 14 residues. The CDR3 is CASSLLGGELEPFF. CDR3 sequence (DNA): TGCGCCAGCAGCTTGCTAGGGGGCGAACTCGAACCTTTCTTT.

The rearrangement uses TRBV4-1 and TRBJ1-2, with 7 positions matching TRBD1. This CDR3 has 13 amino acids. In germline, CDR1 is MGHRA, CDR2 YSYEKL. Losses at the gene ends were 1 base for V and 7 bases for J; bases not matched to a gene: 3. This chain's CDR3 is CASSQGSGGGYTF. CDR3 nucleotides: TGCGCCAGCAGCCAAGGATCAGGGGGTGGCTACACCTTC.